This T cell receptor (beta chain) was recorded in a study of radiotherapy plus CTLA-4 blockade in lung cancer. Study as a whole: Disease control was seen in 31% of patients, objective responses in roughly 19%.

Overall study findings and caveats: Dynamics of early blood T cell clones, together with interferon-beta, were reportedly the best predictors of response. Peripheral blood showed expansion of tumor-derived TCR clones after radiotherapy and ipilimumab.

The germline V gene encodes CDR1 SGHVS and CDR2 FNYEAQ. The V end lost 5 bases, the J end lost 2 bases, and 14 bases lay between the germline ends. This CDR3 region has 15 residues. Each patient with chemo-refractory metastatic non-small-cell lung cancer was treated with focal radiation plus CTLA-4 blockade using ipilimumab. To note about this clone: Antigen specificity is unknown.

Measured with immunoSEQ multiplex PCR; TCRdb has only the in-frame clones, and not every one. There are tens of thousands of clones in the sample; roughly 77% occur only once, and about 8% lies in the top ten. The V call is TRBV7-6, the J call TRBJ2-3, with D perhaps TRBD2 (6 bases). The sequenced sample was peripheral blood, obtained from a patient treated with radiotherapy plus ipilimumab. The receptor comes from a human donor with non-small cell lung cancer who had a complete response to radiotherapy plus ipilimumab. CDR3 nucleotides: TGTGCCAGCAGCCGTCAGGGAGGACACACAGATACGCAGTATTTT. The encoded protein is CASSRQGGHTDTQYF.